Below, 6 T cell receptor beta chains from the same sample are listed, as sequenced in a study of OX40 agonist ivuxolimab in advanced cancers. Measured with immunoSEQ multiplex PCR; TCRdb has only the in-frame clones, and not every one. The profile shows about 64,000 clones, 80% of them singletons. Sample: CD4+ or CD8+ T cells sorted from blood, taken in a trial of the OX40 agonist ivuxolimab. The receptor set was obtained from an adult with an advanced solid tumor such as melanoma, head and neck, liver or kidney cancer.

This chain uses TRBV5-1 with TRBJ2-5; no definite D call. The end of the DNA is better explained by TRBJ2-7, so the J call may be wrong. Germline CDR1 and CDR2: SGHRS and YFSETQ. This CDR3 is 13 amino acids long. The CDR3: CASTSDGAYEQYF. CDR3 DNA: TGCGCCAGCACTTCCGACGGAGCCTACGAGCAGTACTTC.

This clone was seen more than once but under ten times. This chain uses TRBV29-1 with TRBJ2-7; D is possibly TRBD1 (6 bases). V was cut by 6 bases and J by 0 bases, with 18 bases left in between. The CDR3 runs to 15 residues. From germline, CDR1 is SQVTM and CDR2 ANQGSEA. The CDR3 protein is CSVARLRDTSYEQYF. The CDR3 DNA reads TGCAGCGTAGCCCGCCTCCGGGACACCTCCTACGAGCAGTACTTC.

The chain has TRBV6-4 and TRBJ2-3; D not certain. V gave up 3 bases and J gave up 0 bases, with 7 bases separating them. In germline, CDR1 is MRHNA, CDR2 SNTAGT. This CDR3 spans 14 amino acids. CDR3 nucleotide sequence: TGTGCCAGCAGTGAAAACTGGAGCACAGATACGCAGTATTTT. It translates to CASSENWSTDTQYF.

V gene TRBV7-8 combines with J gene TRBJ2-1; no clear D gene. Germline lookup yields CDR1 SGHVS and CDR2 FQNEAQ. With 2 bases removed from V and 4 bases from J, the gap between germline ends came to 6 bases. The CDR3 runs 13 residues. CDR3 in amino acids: CASSLSTYNEQFF. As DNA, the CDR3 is TGTGCCAGCAGCTTATCCACTTACAATGAGCAGTTCTTC.

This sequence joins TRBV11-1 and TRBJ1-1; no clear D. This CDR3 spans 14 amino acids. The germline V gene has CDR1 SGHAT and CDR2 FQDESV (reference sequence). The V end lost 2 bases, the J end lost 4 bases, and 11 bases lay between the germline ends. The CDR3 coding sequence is TGTGCCAGCAGCTTAATCGCCGGTGGCACTGAAGCTTTCTTT. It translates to CASSLIAGGTEAFF.

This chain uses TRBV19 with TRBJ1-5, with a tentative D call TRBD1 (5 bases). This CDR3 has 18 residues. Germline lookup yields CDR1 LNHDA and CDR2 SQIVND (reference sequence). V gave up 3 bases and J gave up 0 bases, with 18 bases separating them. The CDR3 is CASSMGSGAPYSNQPQHF. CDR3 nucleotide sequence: TGTGCCAGTAGTATGGGTAGCGGGGCACCTTATAGCAATCAGCCCCAGCATTTT.